A few counts support the clone carrying this T cell receptor beta chain. This sample stems from a study of CD4 T cell repertoires in COVID-19. Sequencing used immunoSEQ multiplex PCR; TCRdb keeps in-frame clones, though not all of them. The sample holds about 75,000 clones, about 83% seen once. With 2 bases removed from V and 8 bases from J, the gap between germline ends came to 13 bases. This CDR3 region has 14 residues. Germline V CDR1 and CDR2: MNHNS, SASEGT. The chain links TRBV6-1 to TRBJ1-5, with D maybe TRBD1 (5 bases). The receptor was isolated from a human donor who had COVID-19. The sequencing here drew on CD4+ T cells from peripheral blood, taken after recovery from COVID-19. The CDR3 sequence: CASSEQRGTEPQHF. For the CDR3, the DNA is TGTGCCAGCAGTGAACAGAGAGGGACGGAGCCCCAGCATTTT.